A single T cell receptor beta chain is shown here with its context. Its target is unknown. The sample holds other DNA sequences that translate to the same CDR3. Expressed TCRB transcripts were sequenced, since all the RNA that had been isolated was reverse transcribed. The method was immunoSEQ multiplex PCR; TCRdb's version includes in-frame clones alone and lacks a portion of them. Of hundreds of thousands of clones listed, 68% are singletons. The entry originates in a study of beta chain features in type 1 diabetes. Study as a whole: All samples combined gave roughly 100,000,000 sorted cells for examination.

Donors contributed one heparinised blood draw apiece, averaging about 120 mL. A sort by CD45RO/CCR7/CD25/CD127/CD95/CD27 yielded CD4+ naive, central memory, regulatory and stem cell-like memory cells. Study results and limitations: Shorter TCRB CDR3s, moderately but significantly so, were found in Type 1 diabetes patients in all four CD4+ subsets.

What was sequenced was naive CD4+ T cells from blood. This receptor was identified in a man aged 30 to 45 in good health.

This CDR3 reads CASSLGRGSSYEQYF. CDR3 bases: TGTGCCAGCAGCTTAGGCAGGGGCTCTTCCTACGAGCAGTACTTC. This sequence joins TRBV13 and TRBJ2-7, with a weak D call TRBD1 (6 bases). Germline values: CDR1 PRHDT, CDR2 FYEKMQ (reference sequence). The CDR3 consists of 15 residues. Between the trimmed V and J ends, which lost 0 bases and 1 base, there was a span of 10 bases. Full variable domain (remainder filled in from reference TRBV13 and TRBJ2-7): AAGVIQSPRHLIKEKRETATLKCYPIPRHDTVYWYQQGPGQDPQFLISFYEKMQSDKGSIPDRFSAQQFSDYHSELNMSSLELGDSALYFCASSLGRGSSYEQYFGPGTRLTVT.